The rows below give T cell receptor beta chains drawn from one sample of a study of Graves' ophthalmopathy and Graves' hyperthyroidism. TCRdb called the multiplex PCR reads again in MiXCR, with one record for every CDR3 protein. The sample holds 900,000 to 1,200,000 distinct CDR3 sequences, less than 45% seen once. Sequences were obtained from peripheral blood or thyroid tissue (not recorded which). The receptors were gathered from an adult man with Graves' hyperthyroidism. CDR3s include the opening cysteine and the closing phenylalanine or tryptophan. The order of the fields is J gene, clone size, V gene, D gene, CDR3 DNA, CDR3 protein. A D gene is named only where the DNA matches it firmly. Clone sizes are given selectively: once, few, many, or a class where the clone is expanded.

>TRBJ2-5|-|TRBV30|-
TGTGCCTGGAGTGGCCGGGGACAAGAGACCCAGTACTTC
CAWSGRGQETQYF
>TRBJ2-5|many|TRBV6-2/TRBV6-3|-
TGTGCCAGCAGTTACAGTCAGACCCAGTACTTC
CASSYSQTQYF
>TRBJ1-2|-|TRBV7-2|-
TGTGCCAGCAGCTTAGTTGGCTCATACTATGGCTACACCTTC
CASSLVGSYYGYTF
>TRBJ2-3|-|TRBV9|TRBD2
TGTGCCAGCACGACGGTAGCGGGAGGCACAGATACGCAGTATTTT
CASTTVAGGTDTQYF
>TRBJ1-1|few|TRBV9|TRBD1
TGTGCCAGCAGCGCAGGGGGCGCAGGCACTGAAGCTTTCTTT
CASSAGGAGTEAFF
>TRBJ1-4|many|TRBV20-1|-
TGCAGTGCTAGAGATTATCAGTCTAATGAAAAACTGTTTTTT
CSARDYQSNEKLFF
>TRBJ1-6|many|TRBV25-1|-
TGTGCCAGCAGCCAACCCGGCGGCAGGGGCATGGATTCACCCCTCCACTTT
CASSQPGGRGMDSPLHF
>TRBJ1-5|-|TRBV10-3|-
TGTGCCAGCAGTTTATTTGGGGGATGGTCTCAGCCCCAGCATTTT
CASSLFGGWSQPQHF
>TRBJ1-6|many|TRBV19|-
TGTGCCAGTAGTGCCCCCAGGACGGGCAATTCACCCCTCCACTTT
CASSAPRTGNSPLHF
>TRBJ1-1|-|TRBV20-1|TRBD1
TGCAGTGCTAGAGGGGGACAGGGGACCACTGAAGCTTTCTTT
CSARGGQGTTEAFF
>TRBJ1-1|few|TRBV29-1|-
TGCAGCGGTCCGAACACTGAAGCTTTCTTT
CSGPNTEAFF
>TRBJ2-7|many|TRBV7-9|TRBD1
TGTGCCAGCAGCCCGGACAGGGGTATCTACGAGCAGTACTTC
CASSPDRGIYEQYF
>TRBJ2-7|-|TRBV14|-
TGTGCCAGCTCACCACCGGAGCGCGTATCCGCCTACGAGCAGTACTTC
CASSPPERVSAYEQYF
>TRBJ1-5|-|TRBV7-2|TRBD1
TGTGCCAGCAGCTGGCGACAGGGCGGCATAAGCAATCAGCCCCAGCATTTT
CASSWRQGGISNQPQHF
>TRBJ1-5|many|TRBV10-3|-
TGTGCCATCAGTGAGCAGGCAGTGAGCAATCAGCCCCAGCATTTT
CAISEQAVSNQPQHF
>TRBJ2-2|many|TRBV7-2|TRBD1
TGTGCCAGCAGCTTTGACAGGGCTAACACCGGGGAGCTGTTTTTT
CASSFDRANTGELFF
>TRBJ2-2|few|TRBV29-1|-
TGCAGCGTTGAAGTAGGGACCACAACCGGGGAGCTGTTTTTT
CSVEVGTTTGELFF
>TRBJ2-7|-|TRBV6-1|-
TGTGTCAGCGATAGACAGGATTCTGGGCAGCAGTACTTC
CVSDRQDSGQQYF
>TRBJ2-7|few|TRBV10-3|TRBD1
TGTGCCAGCTCACCAGTAGGGACAGGATACGAGCAGTACTTC
CASSPVGTGYEQYF
>TRBJ2-5|-|TRBV10-3|-
TGTGCCATCAGTGAACAGGGGGAGGGCAAGAGTCCCCAGTACTTC
CAISEQGEGKSPQYF
>TRBJ2-5|many|TRBV20-1|TRBD2
TGCAGTGGCTACCAAGCGGGGTCGGGGACCCAGTACTTC
CSGYQAGSGTQYF
>TRBJ2-5|few|TRBV13|-
TGTGCCAGCGGGAGGACGGATGAGACCCAGTACTTC
CASGRTDETQYF
>TRBJ2-2|few|TRBV2|-
TGTGCCAGCAGGAAGACCCCTAGCGCTTTGACCGGGGAGCTGTTTTTT
CASRKTPSALTGELFF
>TRBJ2-5|-|TRBV29-1|TRBD2
TGCAGCTCAACTCGGAGCGGGGTGCCCCAAGAGACCCAGTACTTC
CSSTRSGVPQETQYF
>TRBJ1-4|few|TRBV30|-
TGTGCCTTGAGACAGGAGATACTGTTTTTT
CALRQEILFF
>TRBJ2-5|-|TRBV9|-
TGTGCCAGCAGCGCCGTCGAGACCCAGTACTTC
CASSAVETQYF
>TRBJ1-2|many|TRBV7-9|TRBD1
TGTGCCAGCAGCTTTTCCGACAGGGGCCATCGCTACACCTTC
CASSFSDRGHRYTF
>TRBJ2-2|many|TRBV25-1|-
TGTGCCAGCAGTCCTCCCTGGGGTAGTAATTTAGCCACCGGGGAGCTGTTTTTT
CASSPPWGSNLATGELFF
>TRBJ1-4|-|TRBV9|-
TGTGCCAGCAGCTCCGACAGCCTTAATGAAAAACTGTTTTTT
CASSSDSLNEKLFF
>TRBJ2-5|few|TRBV20-1|-
TGCAGTGCTAGGGATTTCGAAGAGACCCAGTACTTC
CSARDFEETQYF
>TRBJ1-1|once|TRBV29-1|-
TGCAGCGCACGGGGTGGGGCGGGTGAAGCTTTCTTT
CSARGGAGEAFF
>TRBJ1-2|-|TRBV29-1|TRBD1
TGCAGCGTGGAGGACAGGGGGCCTAACTATGGCTACACCTTC
CSVEDRGPNYGYTF
>TRBJ2-5|few|TRBV14|TRBD1
TGTGCCAGCAGCCATACAGGGGGCCTTAGAGAGACCCAGTACTTC
CASSHTGGLRETQYF
>TRBJ1-1|many|TRBV6-6|-
TGTGCCAGCAGTTACGTGGGGACTGAAGCTTTCTTT
CASSYVGTEAFF
>TRBJ2-7|-|TRBV6-6|TRBD2
TGTGCCAGCAAAGATGGACTAGCGGGAGCCTACGAGCAGTACTTC
CASKDGLAGAYEQYF
>TRBJ2-7|-|TRBV25-1|-
TGTGCCACCAGTAGCGGCACCTACGAGCAGTACTTC
CATSSGTYEQYF
>TRBJ1-1|few|TRBV7-9|-
TGTGCCAGCAGCGAGATCGGGGAAGGTGAAGCTTTCTTT
CASSEIGEGEAFF
>TRBJ2-7|once|TRBV25-1|TRBD1
TGTGCCAGCAGTGAATTCCCGGGACAGGGGACGTCGTTACGCCAGCAGTACTTC
CASSEFPGQGTSLRQQYF
>TRBJ2-7|many|TRBV2|-
TGTGCCAGCAGGACGGGACACCTAGAATACTTC
CASRTGHLEYF
>TRBJ2-5|-|TRBV7-2|TRBD1
TGTGCCAGCAGCCGGACAGGGATCGAGACCCAGTACTTC
CASSRTGIETQYF
>TRBJ1-6|many|TRBV5-8|-
TGTGCCAGCACCGATTCCCTTTCACCCCTCCACTTT
CASTDSLSPLHF
>TRBJ1-4|few|TRBV7-9|TRBD1
TGTGCCAGCAGCCAACGCGAGTCAGGGGGGGATGAAAAACTGTTTTTT
CASSQRESGGDEKLFF
>TRBJ1-6|few|TRBV29-1|-
TGCAGCGTTGAAGAAGGGAGGGGCTCACCCCTCCACTTT
CSVEEGRGSPLHF
>TRBJ1-2|-|TRBV7-9|-
TGTGCCAGCAGAAGACAGGAATCTAACTATGGCTACACCTTC
CASRRQESNYGYTF
>TRBJ1-5|-|TRBV3-1|TRBD1
TGTGCCAGCAGCCAAGGACAGGGTGACAATCAGCCCCAGCATTTT
CASSQGQGDNQPQHF